These T cell receptor beta chains were read from a single sample in a study of blood T cell dynamics during melanoma immunotherapy. Sequencing used immunoSEQ multiplex PCR; TCRdb keeps in-frame clones, though not all of them. The sample includes tens of thousands of clones, around 88% of them seen just once. The source was blood, collected from a patient treated with checkpoint blockade. The receptors derive from a human donor with melanoma. Each CDR3 is given with its conserved first and last residue. The order of the fields is D gene, J gene, V gene, clone size, CDR3 DNA, CDR3 protein. The D gene is left open where the match is weak. Size is omitted from some rows. Given values are once, few, many or a class for expanded clones.

NA TRBJ2-7 TRBV7-9 NA TGTGCCAGCAGCTTTCAGGACGGCGAGCAGTACTTC CASSFQDGEQYF
NA TRBJ2-3 TRBV7-9 NA TGTGCCACCCCCCGGGCAGATACGCAGTATTTT CATPRADTQYF
TRBD2 TRBJ2-1 TRBV7-8 NA TGTGCCAGCAGACACAGGCGGCTAGCGGACAATGAGCAGTTCTTC CASRHRRLADNEQFF
TRBD1 TRBJ1-5 TRBV28 NA TGTGCCAGCACCCAATGGCCAGGACAGGGACGCAATAAGCCCCAGCATTTT CASTQWPGQGRNKPQHF
TRBD2 TRBJ2-3 TRBV5-4 NA TGTGCCAGCAGCTTAGCGGGAGGGATAGATACGCAGTATTTT CASSLAGGIDTQYF
NA TRBJ1-1 TRBV19 NA TGTGCCAGTAGTGGGGCGACAGGACTGAATGAAGCTTTCTTT CASSGATGLNEAFF
NA TRBJ2-2 TRBV2 NA TGTGCCAGCAGTCCCCGCTGGGGGGGCCCTACCGGGGAGCTGTTTTTT CASSPRWGGPTGELFF
NA TRBJ1-2 TRBV6-1 few TGTGTCTCCCTGCGGTCCCGCCAAAAGGCCTTC CVSLRSRQKAF
NA TRBJ1-3 TRBV9 NA TGTGCCAGCAGTGTAGGGTCCACCGGAAACACCATATATTTT CASSVGSTGNTIYF
TRBD2 TRBJ2-1 TRBV10-2 NA TGCGCCAGCAGGGGACGGGGGGACTACAATGAGCAGTTCTTC CASRGRGDYNEQFF
NA TRBJ2-2 TRBV7-3 NA TGTGCCAGCAGCGACCGAAACACCGGGGAGCTGTTTTTT CASSDRNTGELFF
NA TRBJ1-5 TRBV28 few TGTGCCAGCAGTTTCAGCTTCAATCAGCCCCAGCATTTT CASSFSFNQPQHF
NA TRBJ2-2 TRBV28 NA TGTGCCAGCAGTTTACCCCCCGGGGAGCTGTTTTTT CASSLPPGELFF
TRBD1 TRBJ1-5 TRBV29-1 NA TGCAGTGCAACCGGGACAGGGGATAGCAATCAGCCCCAGCATTTT CSATGTGDSNQPQHF
NA TRBJ1-5 TRBV4-1 NA TGCGCCAGCAGCGCACAGGGTGTAAGTCAGCCCCAGCATTTT CASSAQGVSQPQHF
NA TRBJ1-1 TRBV5-1 NA TGCGCCAGCAGCTTGTACACCCCGGTCCCCCCAGGTATAAGCACTGAAGCTTTCTTT CASSLYTPVPPGISTEAFF
NA TRBJ2-5 TRBV18 NA TGTGCCAGCTCACCTACGAACGGAGAGACCCAGTACTTC CASSPTNGETQYF
TRBD1 TRBJ2-7 TRBV2 NA TGTGCCAGCAGTGAGACATCCTCGGACAGGCACGAGCAGTACTTC CASSETSSDRHEQYF
TRBD2 TRBJ2-3 TRBV5-1 NA TGCGCCAGCAGCGGCGGACTAGCGGAAAGCACAGATACGCAGTATTTT CASSGGLAESTDTQYF
TRBD1 TRBJ2-7 TRBV5-4 NA TGTGCCAGCAGCTGGCCGGGACAGAGACGGTACGAGCAGTACTTC CASSWPGQRRYEQYF
NA TRBJ1-3 TRBV19 NA TGTGCCAGTACCGACCCTAGGGCAGCAGGAAACACCATATATTTT CASTDPRAAGNTIYF
TRBD2 TRBJ2-7 TRBV7-2 NA TGTGCCAGCAGCTTTTCAGCGGGAGGAATCTACGAGCAGTACTTC CASSFSAGGIYEQYF
NA TRBJ2-7 TRBV11-3 NA TGTGCCAGCAGCTTAGAATCCAGGGGGGGCTCCTACGAGCAGTACTTC CASSLESRGGSYEQYF
NA TRBJ2-3 TRBV7-9 NA TGTGCCAGCAGCTTATCAGGTTCGGCCACGCAGTATTTT CASSLSGSATQYF
NA TRBJ2-7 TRBV7-9 NA TGTGCCAGCAGCCTCTCAGGGGCTACCTACGAGCAGTACTTC CASSLSGATYEQYF
TRBD2 TRBJ2-7 TRBV19 NA TGTGCCAGTAGTATCCTCCCCGGGAGGGCCCCCCTCGAGCAGTACTTC CASSILPGRAPLEQYF
NA TRBJ1-3 TRBV9 few TGTGCCAGCAGCCTGGACCTCTCTGGAAACACCATATATTTT CASSLDLSGNTIYF
NA TRBJ1-2 TRBV6-1 few TGTGCCTGCACGCCCCTACAGGGACCCTATGGCTACACCTTC CACTPLQGPYGYTF
TRBD1 TRBJ1-3 TRBV18 NA TGTGCCAGCTCACCCCACGGACAGGGGGTTTCTGGAAACACCATATATTTT CASSPHGQGVSGNTIYF
NA TRBJ2-2 TRBV7-9 NA TGTGCCAGCAGCCCGGAAAGGAACACCGGGGAGCTGTTTTTT CASSPERNTGELFF
NA TRBJ1-1 TRBV9 NA TGTGCCAGCAGCGCTGGCCTTCGGCCTAACACTGAAGCTTTCTTT CASSAGLRPNTEAFF
TRBD1 TRBJ1-5 TRBV6-6 NA TGTGCCAGCAGTGTTGGGACAGCCAATCCGCCCCAGCATTTT CASSVGTANPPQHF
NA TRBJ2-3 TRBV15 NA TGTGCCACCAGCAGAGGGGGCACAGATACGCAGTATTTT CATSRGGTDTQYF
NA TRBJ2-1 TRBV4-1 NA TGCGCCAGCAGCCAAGCAGGGGGAGGGAGCTCCTACAATGAGCAGTTCTTC CASSQAGGGSSYNEQFF
NA TRBJ2-5 TRBV6-5 NA TGTGCCAGCAGTACCGGGATGGTCCCTGAAACCCAGTACTTC CASSTGMVPETQYF
NA TRBJ2-5 TRBV5-1 NA TGCGCCAGCAGCAAAGAGTCCCGGGCCCAAGAGACCCAGTACTTC CASSKESRAQETQYF
NA TRBJ2-2 TRBV6-1 NA TGTGCCAGCAGTGAAGGGTCAGGGGCCACCGGGGAGCTGTTTTTT CASSEGSGATGELFF
NA TRBJ2-3 TRBV10-1 NA TGCGCCAGCAGCGGAATCGACAGTACAGATACGCAGTATTTT CASSGIDSTDTQYF
NA TRBJ1-2 TRBV2 NA TGTGCCAGCGTCATGACGGGGGACTATGGCTACACCTTC CASVMTGDYGYTF
TRBD1 TRBJ2-1 TRBV6-1 NA TGTGCCAGCAGCCCCGGTGGACAGGGTGGAACTGAGCAGTTCTTC CASSPGGQGGTEQFF
TRBD1 TRBJ2-3 TRBV7-8 NA TGTGCCAGCAGCTTAGCTCGTTTCCAGGGGGCGTGGGAGCAGTATTTT CASSLARFQGAWEQYF
NA TRBJ2-1 TRBV28 NA TGTGCCAGCAGTTTAATTGTAGCGGACAATGAGCAGTTCTTC CASSLIVADNEQFF
NA TRBJ2-3 TRBV7-8 NA TGTGCCAGCGGGCGCGGAACTAGCACAGATACGCAGTATTTT CASGRGTSTDTQYF
NA TRBJ2-7 TRBV11-2 few TGTGCCAGCAGCTTCTCCTCCTACGAGCAGTACTTC CASSFSSYEQYF
NA TRBJ2-7 TRBV18 NA TGTGCCAGCTCACCGTTTCCGGGCAGCTACGAGCAGTACTTC CASSPFPGSYEQYF
NA TRBJ2-3 TRBV27 NA TGTGCCAGCAGTCCCCAACAGATCCCCTTCACAGATACGCAGTATTTT CASSPQQIPFTDTQYF
NA TRBJ1-1 TRBV28 NA TGTGCCAGCAGTTTACAGCAGGGTGGGGCTTTCTTT CASSLQQGGAFF
NA TRBJ2-5 TRBV7-2 once TGTGCCAGCAGCCGGGACTTACAAGAGACCCAGTACTTC CASSRDLQETQYF
TRBD2 TRBJ2-2 TRBV2 NA TGTGCCAGCAGTGAAGGACTAGCGAGGAACACCGGGGAGCTGTTTTTT CASSEGLARNTGELFF
NA TRBJ2-7 TRBV5-6 NA TGTGCCAGCAGCTTGCTCGGGGAGACCTACGAGCAGTACTTC CASSLLGETYEQYF
TRBD2 TRBJ2-3 TRBV5-6 once TGTGCCAGCAGCTCGGGACTATACATACCCACAGATACGCAGTATTTT CASSSGLYIPTDTQYF
TRBD1 TRBJ1-3 TRBV5-1 NA TGCGCCAGCAGCTCTGTACAGGGGCTAGGAAACACCATATATTTT CASSSVQGLGNTIYF
NA TRBJ2-1 TRBV5-1 once TGCGCCAGCAGCCTCCTCCCAGGGACGAGAGTCGACAATGAGCAGTTCTTC CASSLLPGTRVDNEQFF
NA TRBJ1-1 TRBV11-2 NA TGTGCCAGCAGCTTATGGCCCAAGGGGAGGCGGGTCTGGACTGAAGCTTTCTTT CASSLWPKGRRVWTEAFF
TRBD2 TRBJ2-1 TRBV6-1 NA TGTGCCAGCAGTGATGCGTCGGGACTAGCGGGAAGAAGAAATGAGCAGTTCTTC CASSDASGLAGRRNEQFF
TRBD2 TRBJ2-5 TRBV6-1 NA TGTGCGGGGTGGGTAGCGGGGGGTCGAGAGACCCAGTACTTC CAGWVAGGRETQYF
NA TRBJ2-7 TRBV10-3 NA TGTGCCATCAGTGAGAGGGCCTACGAGCAGTACTTC CAISERAYEQYF